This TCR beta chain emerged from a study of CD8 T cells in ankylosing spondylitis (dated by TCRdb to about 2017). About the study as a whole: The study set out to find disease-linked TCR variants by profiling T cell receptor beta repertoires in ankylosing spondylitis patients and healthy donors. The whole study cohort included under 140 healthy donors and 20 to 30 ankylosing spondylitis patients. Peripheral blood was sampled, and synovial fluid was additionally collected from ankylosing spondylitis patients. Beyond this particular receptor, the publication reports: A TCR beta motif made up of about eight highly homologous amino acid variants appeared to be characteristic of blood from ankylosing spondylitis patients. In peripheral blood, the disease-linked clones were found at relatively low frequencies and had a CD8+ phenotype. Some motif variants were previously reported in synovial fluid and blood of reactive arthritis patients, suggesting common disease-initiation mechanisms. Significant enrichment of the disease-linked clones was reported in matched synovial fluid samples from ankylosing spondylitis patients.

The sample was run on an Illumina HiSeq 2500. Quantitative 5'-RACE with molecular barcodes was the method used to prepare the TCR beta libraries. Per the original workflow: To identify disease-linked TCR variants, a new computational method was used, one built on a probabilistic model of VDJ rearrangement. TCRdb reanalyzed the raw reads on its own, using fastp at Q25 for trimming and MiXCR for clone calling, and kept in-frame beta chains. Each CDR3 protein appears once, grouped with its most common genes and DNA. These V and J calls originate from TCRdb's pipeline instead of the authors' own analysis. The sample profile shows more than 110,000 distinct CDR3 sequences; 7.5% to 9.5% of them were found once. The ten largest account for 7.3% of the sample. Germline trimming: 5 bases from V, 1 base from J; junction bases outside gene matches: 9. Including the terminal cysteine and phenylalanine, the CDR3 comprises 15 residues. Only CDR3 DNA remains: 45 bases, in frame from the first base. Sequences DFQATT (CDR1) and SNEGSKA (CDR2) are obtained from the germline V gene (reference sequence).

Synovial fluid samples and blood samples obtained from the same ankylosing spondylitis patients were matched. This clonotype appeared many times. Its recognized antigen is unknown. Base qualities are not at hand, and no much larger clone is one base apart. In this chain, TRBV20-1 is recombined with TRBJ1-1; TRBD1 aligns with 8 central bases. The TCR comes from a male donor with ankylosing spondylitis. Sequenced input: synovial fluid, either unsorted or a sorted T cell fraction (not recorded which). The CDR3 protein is CSAPRPGTGNTEAFF. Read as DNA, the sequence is TGCAGTGCTCCTCGGCCCGGGACAGGGAACACTGAAGCTTTCTTT.